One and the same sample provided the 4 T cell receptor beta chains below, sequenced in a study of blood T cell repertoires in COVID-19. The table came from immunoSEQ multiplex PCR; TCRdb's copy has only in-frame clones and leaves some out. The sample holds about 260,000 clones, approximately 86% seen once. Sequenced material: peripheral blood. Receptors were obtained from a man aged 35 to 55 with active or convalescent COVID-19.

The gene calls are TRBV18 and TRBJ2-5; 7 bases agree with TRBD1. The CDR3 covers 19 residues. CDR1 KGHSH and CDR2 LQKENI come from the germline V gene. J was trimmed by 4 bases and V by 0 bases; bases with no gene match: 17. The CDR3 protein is CASSPPTGPGMGTLETQYF. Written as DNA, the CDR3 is TGTGCCAGCTCACCACCGACAGGGCCAGGGATGGGCACCTTAGAGACCCAGTACTTC.

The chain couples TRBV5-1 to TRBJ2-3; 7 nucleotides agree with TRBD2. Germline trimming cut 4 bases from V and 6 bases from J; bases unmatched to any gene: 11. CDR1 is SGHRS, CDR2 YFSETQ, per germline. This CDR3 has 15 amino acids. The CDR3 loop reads CASSTPRQGGDTQYF. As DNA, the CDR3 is TGCGCCAGCAGCACCCCCCGCCAGGGAGGGGATACGCAGTATTTT.

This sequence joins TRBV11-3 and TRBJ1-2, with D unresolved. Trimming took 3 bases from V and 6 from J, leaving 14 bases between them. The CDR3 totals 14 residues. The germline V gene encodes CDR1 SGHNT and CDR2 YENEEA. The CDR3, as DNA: TGTGCCAGCAGCTTCGGCAGCAGCCGGGATGGCTACACCTTC. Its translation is CASSFGSSRDGYTF. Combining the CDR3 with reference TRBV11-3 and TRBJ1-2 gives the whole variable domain EAGVVQSPRYKIIEKKQPVAFWCNPISGHNTLYWYLQNLGQGPELLIRYENEEAVDDSQLPKDRFSAERLKGVDSTLKIQPAELGDSAVYLCASSFGSSRDGYTFGSGTRLTVV.

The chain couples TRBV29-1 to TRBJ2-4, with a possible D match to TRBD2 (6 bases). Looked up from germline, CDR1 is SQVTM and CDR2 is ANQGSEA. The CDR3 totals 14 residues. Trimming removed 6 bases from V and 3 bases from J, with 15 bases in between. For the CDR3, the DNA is TGCAGCGTGTGGGGACTCCTTGGCAAAAACATTCAGTACTTC. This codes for CSVWGLLGKNIQYF.